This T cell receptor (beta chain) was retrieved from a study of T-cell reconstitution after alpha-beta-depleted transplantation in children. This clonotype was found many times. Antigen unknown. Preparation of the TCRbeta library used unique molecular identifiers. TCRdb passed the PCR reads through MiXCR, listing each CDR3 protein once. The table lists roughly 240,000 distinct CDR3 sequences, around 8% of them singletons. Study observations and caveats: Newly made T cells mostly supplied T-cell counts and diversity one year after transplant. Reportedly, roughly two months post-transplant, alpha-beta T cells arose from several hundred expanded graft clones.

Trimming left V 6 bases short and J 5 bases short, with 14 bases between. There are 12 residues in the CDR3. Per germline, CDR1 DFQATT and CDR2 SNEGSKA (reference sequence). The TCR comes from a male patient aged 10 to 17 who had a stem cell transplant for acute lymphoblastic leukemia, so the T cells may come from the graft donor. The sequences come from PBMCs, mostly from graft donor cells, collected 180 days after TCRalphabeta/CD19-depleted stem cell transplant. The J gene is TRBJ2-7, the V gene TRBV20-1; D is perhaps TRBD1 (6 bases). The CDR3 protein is CSATDRMDEQYF. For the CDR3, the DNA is TGCAGTGCAACAGACAGGATGGACGAGCAGTACTTC.